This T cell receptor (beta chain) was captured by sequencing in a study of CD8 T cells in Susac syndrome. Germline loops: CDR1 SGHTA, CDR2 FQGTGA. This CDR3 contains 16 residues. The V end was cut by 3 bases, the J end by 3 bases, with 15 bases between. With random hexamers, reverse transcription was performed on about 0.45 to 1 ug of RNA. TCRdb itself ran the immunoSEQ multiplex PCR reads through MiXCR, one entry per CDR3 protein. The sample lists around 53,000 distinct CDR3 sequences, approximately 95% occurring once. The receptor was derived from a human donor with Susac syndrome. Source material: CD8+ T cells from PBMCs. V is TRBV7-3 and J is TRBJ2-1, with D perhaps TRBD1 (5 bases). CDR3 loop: CASSFPLGPNYNEQFF. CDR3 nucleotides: TGTGCCAGCAGCTTCCCCCTGGGGCCTAACTACAATGAGCAGTTCTTC.